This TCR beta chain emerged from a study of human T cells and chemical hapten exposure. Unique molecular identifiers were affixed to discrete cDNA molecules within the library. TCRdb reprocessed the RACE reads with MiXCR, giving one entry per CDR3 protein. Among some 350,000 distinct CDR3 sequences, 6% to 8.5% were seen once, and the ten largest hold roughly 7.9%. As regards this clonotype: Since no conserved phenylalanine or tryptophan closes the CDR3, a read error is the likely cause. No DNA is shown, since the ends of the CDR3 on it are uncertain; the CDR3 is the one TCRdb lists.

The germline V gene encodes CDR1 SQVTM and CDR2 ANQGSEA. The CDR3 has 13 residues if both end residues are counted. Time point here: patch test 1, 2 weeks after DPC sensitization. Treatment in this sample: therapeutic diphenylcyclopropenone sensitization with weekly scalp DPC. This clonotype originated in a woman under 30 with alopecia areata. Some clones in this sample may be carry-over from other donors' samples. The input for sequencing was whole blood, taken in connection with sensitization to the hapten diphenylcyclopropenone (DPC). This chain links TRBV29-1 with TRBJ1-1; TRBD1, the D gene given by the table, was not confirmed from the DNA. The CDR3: CSVEGAGTGILGY.